This is a list of T cell receptor beta chains from one sample in a study of a mutant IDH1 vaccine in newly diagnosed glioma. Clones were read by immunoSEQ multiplex PCR, and TCRdb kept only the in-frame ones, dropping some. Counted here are tens of thousands of clones, around 79% occurring once; the ten biggest clones make up about 21%. The sequencing used PBMCs, collected from a glioma patient treated with radiotherapy, temozolomide or both. The receptors originated from a man aged 25-40 years with glioma. Each CDR3 is given with its conserved first and last residue. A D gene is named only where the DNA matches it firmly. The size of a clone is reported for some rows only, either as once, few or many, or as a class for expanded clones.

TRBV6-6,TRBJ2-1,NA,TRBD2,CASSGTSGRDGQFF,TGTGCCAGCAGTGGGACTAGCGGGAGGGATGGGCAGTTCTTC
TRBV10-3,TRBJ1-2,NA,TRBD1,CAISDPWTGGSGDYGYTF,TGTGCCATCAGTGACCCCTGGACAGGGGGCTCTGGTGACTATGGCTACACCTTC
TRBV5-1,TRBJ1-1,NA,TRBD1,CASSLGQGAGNTEAFF,TGCGCCAGCAGCTTGGGCCAGGGGGCGGGGAACACTGAAGCTTTCTTT
TRBV10-3,TRBJ1-5,NA,NA,CAISGDYSNQPQHF,TGTGCCATCAGTGGGGACTATAGCAATCAGCCCCAGCATTTT
TRBV5-6,TRBJ2-5,NA,NA,CASSLGPPRAQYF,TGTGCCAGCAGCTTGGGACCCCCCAGGGCCCAGTACTTC
TRBV30,TRBJ1-3,NA,NA,CAWKVRPAGNTIYF,TGTGCCTGGAAGGTTCGACCTGCTGGAAACACCATATATTTT
TRBV10-3,TRBJ2-3,NA,NA,CAIRDGTGRDTDTQYF,TGTGCCATCAGGGACGGAACAGGGCGAGACACAGATACGCAGTATTTT
TRBV6-5,TRBJ1-6,NA,NA,CASSYSRQDPNSPLHF,TGTGCCAGCAGTTACTCGAGGCAAGACCCCAATTCGCCCCTCCACTTT
TRBV30,TRBJ2-5,NA,TRBD2,CAWSGLAGGPLEETQYF,TGTGCCTGGAGTGGGCTAGCGGGAGGGCCGTTGGAAGAGACCCAGTACTTC
TRBV19,TRBJ1-1,NA,NA,CASSSRGSGTEAFF,TGTGCCAGTAGTAGCAGGGGTTCTGGGACTGAAGCTTTCTTT
TRBV5-1,TRBJ1-1,once,NA,CASSPRSDSDQAFF,TGCGCCAGCAGCCCTCGATCCGATTCGGACCAAGCTTTCTTT
TRBV9,TRBJ2-1,NA,TRBD2,CASSSTPGTSGGSSYNEQFF,TGTGCCAGCAGCTCGACCCCCGGGACTAGCGGGGGGAGCTCCTACAATGAGCAGTTCTTC
TRBV5-5,TRBJ1-3,NA,NA,CASSWSGRGDTIYF,TGTGCCAGCAGCTGGAGTGGCCGCGGGGACACCATATATTTT
TRBV6-1,TRBJ2-7,few,TRBD2,CASLGSGRQYF,TGTGCCAGCCTCGGTAGCGGGAGACAGTACTTC
TRBV6-5,TRBJ2-7,NA,NA,CASSYSLSGGTSEQYF,TGTGCCAGCAGTTACTCTCTGAGTGGTGGGACCTCCGAGCAGTACTTC
TRBV30,TRBJ1-6,NA,NA,CAWSRKTGKNSPLHF,TGTGCCTGGAGTCGAAAGACAGGAAAGAATTCACCCCTCCACTTT
TRBV2,TRBJ2-5,NA,NA,CASNRAIQETQYF,TGTGCCAGCAATCGGGCTATCCAAGAGACCCAGTACTTC
TRBV6-4,TRBJ1-3,NA,NA,CASSELPGNTIYF,TGTGCCAGCAGTGAACTCCCTGGAAACACCATATATTTT
TRBV30,TRBJ1-2,NA,NA,CAWSVGQGTRGYTF,TGTGCCTGGAGTGTAGGGCAGGGAACTCGTGGCTACACCTTC
TRBV5-1,TRBJ1-1,NA,NA,CASSLDNEGTEAFF,TGCGCCAGCAGCTTGGACAACGAGGGGACTGAAGCTTTCTTT
TRBV6-5,TRBJ1-1,NA,NA,CASSYSALDEAFF,TGTGCCAGCAGTTACTCGGCCTTGGATGAAGCTTTCTTT
TRBV4-1,TRBJ2-2,once,TRBD1,CASSQKGAIFANTGELFF,TGCGCCAGCAGCCAAAAGGGGGCCATATTCGCGAACACCGGGGAGCTGTTTTTT
TRBV19,TRBJ1-1,NA,NA,CASSLKDRNTEAFF,TGTGCCAGTTCGCTCAAGGACAGGAACACTGAAGCTTTCTTT
TRBV14,TRBJ2-5,NA,TRBD1,CASSQVGRDRETQYF,TGTGCCAGCAGCCAAGTAGGAAGGGACAGGGAGACCCAGTACTTC
TRBV27,TRBJ1-5,NA,NA,CASSLSASSNQPQHF,TGTGCCAGCAGTTTATCCGCCAGTAGCAATCAGCCCCAGCATTTT
TRBV27,TRBJ2-2,NA,TRBD2,CASSQLAGANTGELFF,TGTGCCAGCAGTCAACTAGCGGGGGCGAACACCGGGGAGCTGTTTTTT
TRBV2,TRBJ1-2,NA,NA,CASNAGQRNYGYTF,TGTGCCAGCAACGCGGGACAACGGAACTATGGCTACACCTTC
TRBV6-6,TRBJ2-6,NA,NA,CATIDRAGANVLTF,TGTGCCACCATTGATCGGGCCGGGGCCAACGTCCTGACTTTC
TRBV7-9,TRBJ1-2,NA,NA,CASSLMMREGYGYTF,TGTGCCAGCAGCTTAATGATGCGAGAAGGCTATGGCTACACCTTC
TRBV27,TRBJ2-7,NA,NA,CASSLFSGFGPSSYEQYF,TGTGCCAGCAGTTTGTTTTCGGGCTTCGGACCAAGCTCCTACGAGCAGTACTTC
TRBV5-4,TRBJ1-4,NA,NA,CASSSIQATNEKLFF,TGTGCCAGCAGCAGTATACAGGCAACTAATGAAAAACTGTTTTTT
TRBV5-4,TRBJ1-4,NA,NA,CASPAWLSDGPNEKLFF,TGTGCCAGCCCAGCTTGGCTTAGCGATGGTCCTAATGAAAAACTGTTTTTT
TRBV2,TRBJ2-2,NA,TRBD1,CASSVRTGTGELFF,TGTGCCAGCAGTGTTAGGACAGGGACCGGGGAGCTGTTTTTT
TRBV4-1,TRBJ1-6,NA,TRBD1,CASSQDISGGPLHF,TGCGCCAGCAGCCAAGATATTTCAGGGGGTCCCCTCCACTTT
TRBV5-6,TRBJ2-1,NA,TRBD2,CASSYGRGYNEQFF,TGTGCCAGCAGCTACGGGAGGGGGTACAATGAGCAGTTCTTC
TRBV25-1,TRBJ1-1,NA,NA,CASSEWVGVNTEAFF,TGTGCCAGCAGTGAATGGGTCGGTGTGAACACTGAAGCTTTCTTT
TRBV14,TRBJ1-4,NA,NA,CASSQDRREKLFF,TGTGCCAGCAGCCAAGATCGCCGGGAAAAACTGTTTTTT
TRBV19,TRBJ1-5,NA,NA,CASSPGSLKPQHF,TGTGCCAGTAGTCCGGGGTCCCTCAAGCCCCAGCATTTT
TRBV7-6,TRBJ2-7,NA,NA,CASSRRGGYEQYF,TGTGCCAGCAGCCGCAGGGGGGGCTACGAGCAGTACTTC
TRBV6-1,TRBJ1-5,NA,NA,CASSEYGQHANQPQHF,TGTGCCAGCAGTGAATATGGACAACATGCCAATCAGCCCCAGCATTTT
TRBV2,TRBJ1-6,NA,NA,CASKGQRGVSSPLHF,TGTGCCAGCAAGGGTCAGCGGGGCGTTAGTTCACCCCTCCACTTT
TRBV6-6,TRBJ1-1,NA,NA,CASSDVGDQNTEAFF,TGTGCCAGCAGCGACGTAGGGGACCAGAACACTGAAGCTTTCTTT
TRBV28,TRBJ2-7,NA,NA,CASGRLSYEQYF,TGTGCCAGCGGGAGGCTATCCTACGAGCAGTACTTC
TRBV11-2,TRBJ1-1,NA,TRBD1,CASSLGQGNTEAFF,TGTGCCAGCAGCTTAGGACAGGGGAACACTGAAGCTTTCTTT
TRBV5-3,TRBJ2-5,NA,NA,CARSLLPPTSSGAQYF,TGTGCCAGAAGCTTGCTTCCCCCAACTAGCTCAGGGGCCCAGTACTTC
TRBV5-5,TRBJ2-5,once,TRBD2,CASSWTSGWGQRETQYF,TGTGCCAGCAGCTGGACTAGCGGGTGGGGACAACGAGAGACCCAGTACTTC
TRBV2,TRBJ2-1,NA,NA,CASIWGRSYNEQFF,TGTGCCAGCATCTGGGGCAGATCCTACAATGAGCAGTTCTTC
TRBV7-9,TRBJ1-6,NA,NA,CASSTTGSYNSPLHF,TGTGCCAGCAGCACCACTGGCTCCTATAATTCACCCCTCCACTTT
TRBV7-2,TRBJ2-7,NA,NA,CASSLVGGSSYEQYF,TGTGCCAGCAGCTTAGTTGGGGGAAGCTCCTACGAGCAGTACTTC